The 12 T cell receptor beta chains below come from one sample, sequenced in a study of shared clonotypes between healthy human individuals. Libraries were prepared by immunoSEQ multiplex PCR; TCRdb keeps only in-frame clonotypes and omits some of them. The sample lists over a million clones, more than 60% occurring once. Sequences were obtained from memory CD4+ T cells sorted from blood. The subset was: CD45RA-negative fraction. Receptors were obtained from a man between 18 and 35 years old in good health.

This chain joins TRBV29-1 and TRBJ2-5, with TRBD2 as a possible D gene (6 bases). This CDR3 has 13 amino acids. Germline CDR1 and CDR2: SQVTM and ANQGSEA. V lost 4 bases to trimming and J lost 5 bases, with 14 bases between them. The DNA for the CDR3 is TGCAGCGTTGCCGGACTAATAGTTGAGACCCAGTACTTC. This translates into CSVAGLIVETQYF.

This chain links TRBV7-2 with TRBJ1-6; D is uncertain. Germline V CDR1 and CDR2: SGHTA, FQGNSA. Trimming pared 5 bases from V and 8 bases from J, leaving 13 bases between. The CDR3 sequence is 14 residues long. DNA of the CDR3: TGTGCCAGCAGCCACCGGCGTAGGGATTCACCCCTCCACTTT. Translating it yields CASSHRRRDSPLHF.

The CDR3 spells CASSFSPYQPQHF. The CDR3 DNA is TGTGCCAGCAGTTTCTCACCTTATCAGCCCCAGCATTTT. V and J are TRBV28 and TRBJ1-5; D gene uncertain. Deletions cut 3 bases from V and 5 bases from J, with 8 bases between. The CDR3 runs to 13 residues. Germline CDR1 MDHEN, CDR2 SYDVKM.

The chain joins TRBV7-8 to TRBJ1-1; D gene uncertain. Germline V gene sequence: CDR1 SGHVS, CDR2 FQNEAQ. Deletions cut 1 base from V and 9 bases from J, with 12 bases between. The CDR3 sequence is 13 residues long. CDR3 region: CASSLGRERQAFF. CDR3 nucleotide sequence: TGTGCCAGCAGCTTAGGACGGGAGAGGCAAGCTTTCTTT.

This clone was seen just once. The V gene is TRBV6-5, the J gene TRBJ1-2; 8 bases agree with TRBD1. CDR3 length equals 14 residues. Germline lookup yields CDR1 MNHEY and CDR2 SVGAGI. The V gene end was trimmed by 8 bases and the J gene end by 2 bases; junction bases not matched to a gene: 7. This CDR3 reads CASSKGDRNYGYTF. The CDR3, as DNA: TGTGCCAGCTCTAAGGGGGACAGGAACTATGGCTACACCTTC.

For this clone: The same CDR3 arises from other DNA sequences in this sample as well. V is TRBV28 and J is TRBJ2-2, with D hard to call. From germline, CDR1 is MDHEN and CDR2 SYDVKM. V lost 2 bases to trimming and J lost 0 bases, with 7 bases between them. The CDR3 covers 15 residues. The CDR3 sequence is CASSLGRSNTGELFF. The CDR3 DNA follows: TGTGCCAGCAGTTTAGGCAGATCGAACACCGGGGAGCTGTTTTTT.

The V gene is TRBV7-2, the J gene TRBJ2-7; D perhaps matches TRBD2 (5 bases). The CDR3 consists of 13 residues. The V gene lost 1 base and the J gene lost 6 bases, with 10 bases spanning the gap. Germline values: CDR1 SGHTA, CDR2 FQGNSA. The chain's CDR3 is CASSLGLASEQYF. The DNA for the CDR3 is TGTGCCAGCAGCTTAGGGCTAGCTTCCGAGCAGTACTTC.

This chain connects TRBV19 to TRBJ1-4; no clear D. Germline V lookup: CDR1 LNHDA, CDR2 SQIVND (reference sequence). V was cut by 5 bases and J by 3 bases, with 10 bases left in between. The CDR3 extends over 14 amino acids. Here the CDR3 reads CASSLGRSNEKLFF. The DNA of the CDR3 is TGTGCCAGTAGTCTCGGACGGTCTAATGAAAAACTGTTTTTT.

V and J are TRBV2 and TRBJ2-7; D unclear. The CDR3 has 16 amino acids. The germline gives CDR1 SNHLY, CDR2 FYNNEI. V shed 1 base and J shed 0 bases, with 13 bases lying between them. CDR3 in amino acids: CASSEDGRTASYEQYF. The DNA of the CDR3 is TGTGCCAGCAGTGAAGATGGGCGGACGGCCTCCTACGAGCAGTACTTC.

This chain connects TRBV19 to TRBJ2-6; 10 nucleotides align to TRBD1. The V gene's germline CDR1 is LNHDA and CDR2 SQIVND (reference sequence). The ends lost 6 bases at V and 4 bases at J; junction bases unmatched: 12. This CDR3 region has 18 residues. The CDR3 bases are TGTGCCAGTAGCCCACCTCCGGGACAGGGGACGGGGGCCAACGTCCTGACTTTC. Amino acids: CASSPPPGQGTGANVLTF.

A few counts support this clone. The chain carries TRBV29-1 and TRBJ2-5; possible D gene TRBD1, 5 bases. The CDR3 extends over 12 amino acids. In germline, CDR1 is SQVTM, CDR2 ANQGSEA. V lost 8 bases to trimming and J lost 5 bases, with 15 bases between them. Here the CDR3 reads CSSAQGGETQYF. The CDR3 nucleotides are TGCAGCAGCGCCCAGGGTGGGGAGACCCAGTACTTC.

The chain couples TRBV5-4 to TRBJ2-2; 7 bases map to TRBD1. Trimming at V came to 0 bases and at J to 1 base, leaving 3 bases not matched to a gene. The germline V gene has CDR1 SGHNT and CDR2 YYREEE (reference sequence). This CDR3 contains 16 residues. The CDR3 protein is CASSLEGGLNTGELFF. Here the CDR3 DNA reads TGTGCCAGCAGCTTGGAAGGGGGCCTGAACACCGGGGAGCTGTTTTTT.